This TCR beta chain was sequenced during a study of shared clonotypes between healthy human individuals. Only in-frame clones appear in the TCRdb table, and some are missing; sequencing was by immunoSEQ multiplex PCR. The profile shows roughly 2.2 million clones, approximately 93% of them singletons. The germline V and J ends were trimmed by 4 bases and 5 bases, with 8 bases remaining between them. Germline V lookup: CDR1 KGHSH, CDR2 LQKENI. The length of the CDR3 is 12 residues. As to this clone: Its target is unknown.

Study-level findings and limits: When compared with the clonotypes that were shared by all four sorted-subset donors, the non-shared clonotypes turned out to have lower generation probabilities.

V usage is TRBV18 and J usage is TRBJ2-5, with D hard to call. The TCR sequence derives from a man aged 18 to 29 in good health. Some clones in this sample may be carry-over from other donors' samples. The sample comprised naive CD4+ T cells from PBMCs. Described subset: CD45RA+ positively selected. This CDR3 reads CASSLAVETQYF. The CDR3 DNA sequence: TGTGCCAGCTCACTAGCCGTTGAGACCCAGTACTTC.